In this sample, the clone carrying this TCR beta chain turned up a few times. Preparation of the TCRbeta library involved a method that used unique molecular identifiers. TCRdb recomputed calls from the PCR reads with MiXCR, one row per CDR3 protein. The sample lists 190,000 or so distinct CDR3 sequences, over 5.5% seen once, with over 2.5% in the top ten. The data were taken from a study of T-cell reconstitution after alpha-beta-depleted transplantation in children. This CDR3 region has 15 residues. V lost 3 bases and J 3 bases, leaving 13 bases between the germline ends. Germline CDR1 SGDLS, CDR2 YYNGEE.

This specimen consisted of PBMCs from the stem cell graft donor, obtained from the stem cell graft. The chain is built from TRBV9 and TRBJ2-1; D unresolved. This receptor was identified in a human donor who donated a stem cell graft to a child with Wiskott-Aldrich syndrome. The CDR3 is CASSASPLFYNEQFF. For the CDR3, the DNA is TGTGCCAGCAGCGCCTCTCCCCTTTTCTACAATGAGCAGTTCTTC.